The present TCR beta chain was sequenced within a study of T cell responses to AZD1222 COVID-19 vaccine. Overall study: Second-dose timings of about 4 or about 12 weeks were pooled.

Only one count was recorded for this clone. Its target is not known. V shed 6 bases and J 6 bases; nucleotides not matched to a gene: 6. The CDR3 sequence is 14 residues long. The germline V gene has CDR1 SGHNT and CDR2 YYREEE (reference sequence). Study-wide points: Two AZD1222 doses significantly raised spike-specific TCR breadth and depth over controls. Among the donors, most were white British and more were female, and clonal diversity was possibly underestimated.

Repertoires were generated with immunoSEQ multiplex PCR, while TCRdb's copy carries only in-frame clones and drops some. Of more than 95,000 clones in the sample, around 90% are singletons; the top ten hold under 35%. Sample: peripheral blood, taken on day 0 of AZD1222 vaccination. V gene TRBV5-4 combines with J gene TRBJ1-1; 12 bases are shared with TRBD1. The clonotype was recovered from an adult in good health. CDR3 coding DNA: TGTGCCAGCAAGAAGGGGGACAGGGGGCCTGAAGCTTTCTTT. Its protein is CASKKGDRGPEAFF.